This TCR beta chain was retrieved from a study of OX40 agonist ivuxolimab in advanced cancers. About the study: Recorded diagnoses for dose-escalation patients were hepatocellular carcinoma, melanoma, renal cell or head and neck cancer.

This CDR3 is 15 amino acids long. V shed 4 bases and J shed 5 bases, with 18 bases lying between them. Germline CDR1 is SGHAT and CDR2 is FQDESV (reference sequence). Sequencing was performed with immunoSEQ multiplex PCR; in TCRdb, only in-frame clones are kept and a portion is missing. The table shows approximately 74,000 clones, with roughly 88% occurring only once. The rearrangement links TRBV11-1 to TRBJ2-7; maybe TRBD1 (6 bases). The TCR comes from an adult with an advanced solid tumor such as melanoma, head and neck, liver or kidney cancer. The sample in question was CD4+ or CD8+ T cells sorted from blood, obtained in a trial of the OX40 agonist ivuxolimab. CDR3 sequence (DNA): TGTGCCAGCAGCTCACTTTTGGGGGCCTGGGACGAGCAGTACTTC. Translated, it gives CASSSLLGAWDEQYF. Drawing the rest from reference TRBV11-1 and TRBJ2-7, the complete variable domain is EAEVAQSPRYKITEKSQAVAFWCDPISGHATLYWYRQILGQGPELLVQFQDESVVDDSQLPKDRFSAERLKGVDSTLKIQPAELGDSAMYLCASSSLLGAWDEQYFGPGTRLTVT.